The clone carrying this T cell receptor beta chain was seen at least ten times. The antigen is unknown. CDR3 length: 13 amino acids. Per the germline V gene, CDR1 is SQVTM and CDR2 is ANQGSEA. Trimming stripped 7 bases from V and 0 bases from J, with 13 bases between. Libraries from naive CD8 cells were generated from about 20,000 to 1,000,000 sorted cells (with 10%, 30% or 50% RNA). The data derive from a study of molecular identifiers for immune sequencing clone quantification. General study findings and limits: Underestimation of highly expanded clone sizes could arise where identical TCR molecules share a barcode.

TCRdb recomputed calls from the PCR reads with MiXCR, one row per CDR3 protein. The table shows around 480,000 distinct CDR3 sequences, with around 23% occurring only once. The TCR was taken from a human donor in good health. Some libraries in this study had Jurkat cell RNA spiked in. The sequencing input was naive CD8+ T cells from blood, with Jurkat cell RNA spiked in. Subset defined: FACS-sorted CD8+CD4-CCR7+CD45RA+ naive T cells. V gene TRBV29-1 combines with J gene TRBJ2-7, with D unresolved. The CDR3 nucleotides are TGCAGCGCAACTCACGGAGTCTCCTACGAGCAGTACTTC. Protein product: CSATHGVSYEQYF.